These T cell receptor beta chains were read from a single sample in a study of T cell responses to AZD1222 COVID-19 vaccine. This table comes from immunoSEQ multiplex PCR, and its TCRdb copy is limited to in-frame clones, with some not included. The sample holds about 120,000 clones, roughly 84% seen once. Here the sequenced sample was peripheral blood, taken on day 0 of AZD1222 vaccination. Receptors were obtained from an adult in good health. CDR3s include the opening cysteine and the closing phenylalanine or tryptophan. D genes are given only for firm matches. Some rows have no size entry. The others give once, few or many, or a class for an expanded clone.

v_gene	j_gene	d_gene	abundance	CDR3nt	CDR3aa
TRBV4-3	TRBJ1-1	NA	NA	TGCGCCAGCAGCCCCCGAAGACAACCGAACACTGAAGCTTTCTTT	CASSPRRQPNTEAFF
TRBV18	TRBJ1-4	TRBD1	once	TGTGCCAGCACGACAGGGGCACAAAATGAAAAACTGTTTTTT	CASTTGAQNEKLFF
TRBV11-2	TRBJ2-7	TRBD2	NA	TGTGCCAGCAGACCCGTTAGCGGGGCCCCCTACGAGCAGTACTTC	CASRPVSGAPYEQYF
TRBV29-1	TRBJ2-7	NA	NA	TGCAGCGTTGAGGGGGACGGCTACGAGCAGTACTTC	CSVEGDGYEQYF
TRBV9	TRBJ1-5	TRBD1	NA	TGTGCCAGCAGCTCGACAGGGTTAGTCGATCAGCCCCAGCATTTT	CASSSTGLVDQPQHF
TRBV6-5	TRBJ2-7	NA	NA	TGTGCCAGCAGTTACTCGAGCAGCTCCTACGAGCAGTACTTC	CASSYSSSSYEQYF
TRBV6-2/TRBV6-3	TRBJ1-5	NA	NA	TGTGCCAGCAGTTACTCGACAGTCGGGAACAATCAGCCCCAGCATTTT	CASSYSTVGNNQPQHF
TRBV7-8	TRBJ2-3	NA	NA	TGTGCCAGCAGCTTAGTAGCTTCGGGTACGCAGTATTTT	CASSLVASGTQYF
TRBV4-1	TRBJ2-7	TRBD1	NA	TGCGCCAGCAGCCCCTCCCAGGGGGCTTCCAACGAGCAGTACTTC	CASSPSQGASNEQYF
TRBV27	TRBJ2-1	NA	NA	TGTGCCAGCTGCTCAGGGCTTAGCTCCTACAATGAGCAGTTCTTC	CASCSGLSSYNEQFF
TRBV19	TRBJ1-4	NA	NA	TGTGCCAGTAGTATAACTATAACTAATGAAAAACTGTTTTTT	CASSITITNEKLFF
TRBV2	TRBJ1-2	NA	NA	TGTGCCAGCCGGGTGGACGGGACCTGGAACTATGGCTACACCTTC	CASRVDGTWNYGYTF
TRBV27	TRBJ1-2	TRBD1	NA	TGTGCCAGCAGTTTCCAGGGGGCAACACCCGTCTATGGCTACACCTTC	CASSFQGATPVYGYTF
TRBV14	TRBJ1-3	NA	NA	TGTGCCAGCAGCTCCAGTTATTCCAGGGTCCCTTTCTCTGGAAACACCATATATTTT	CASSSSYSRVPFSGNTIYF
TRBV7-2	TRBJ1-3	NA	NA	TGTGCCAGCAGTAGATCATACGGGGGCTCTGGAAACACCATATATTTT	CASSRSYGGSGNTIYF
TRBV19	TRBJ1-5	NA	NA	TGTGCCAGTAGTTATACAGGGAGAAGCAATCAGCCCCAGCATTTT	CASSYTGRSNQPQHF
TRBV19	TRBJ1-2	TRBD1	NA	TGTGCCAGTAGTTGGGGACAGGGCTTTTATGGCTACACCTTC	CASSWGQGFYGYTF
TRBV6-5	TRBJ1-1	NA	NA	TGTGCCACCCGGGCCCCAATGAACACTGAAGCTTTCTTT	CATRAPMNTEAFF
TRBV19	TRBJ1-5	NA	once	TGTGCCACCAGATTCGGACCTCAGCCCCAGCATTTT	CATRFGPQPQHF
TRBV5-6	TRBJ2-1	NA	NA	TGTGCCAGCAGCTTGGGATCGTACAATGAGCAGTTCTTC	CASSLGSYNEQFF
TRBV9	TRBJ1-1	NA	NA	TGTGCCAGCAGCGTAGACCCCATAAAGGCTGAAGCTTTCTTT	CASSVDPIKAEAFF
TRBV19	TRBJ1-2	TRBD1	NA	TGTGCCAGTAGTATAGACAGGGGGCTTGGTGGCTACACCTTC	CASSIDRGLGGYTF
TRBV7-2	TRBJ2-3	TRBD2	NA	TGTGCCAGCAGCTTAGCGGGCCTCACACACACTAGCGGGGGAGCATTCACAGATACGCAGTATTTT	CASSLAGLTHTSGGAFTDTQYF
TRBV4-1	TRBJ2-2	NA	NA	TGCGCCAGCAGCCCGTCGACTACCGCGGGGACCGGGGAGCTGTTTTTT	CASSPSTTAGTGELFF
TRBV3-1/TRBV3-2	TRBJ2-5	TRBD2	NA	TGTGCCAGCAGCTCAAGGACTAGTTTGGAGACCCAGTACTTC	CASSSRTSLETQYF
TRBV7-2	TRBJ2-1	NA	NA	TGTGCCAGCAGCCCTACTCGACGGGTCAATGAGCAGTTCTTC	CASSPTRRVNEQFF
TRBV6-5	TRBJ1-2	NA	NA	TGTGCCAGCAGTTACTCGTGGACCCTACAGAATGGCTACACCTTC	CASSYSWTLQNGYTF
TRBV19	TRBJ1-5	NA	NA	TGTGCCAGTACGGAGACGACAGGTTTAAGCAATCAGCCCCAGCATTTT	CASTETTGLSNQPQHF
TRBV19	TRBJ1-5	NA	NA	TGTGCCAGTACCCCCCTCGGGGGGAATCAGCCCCAGCATTTT	CASTPLGGNQPQHF
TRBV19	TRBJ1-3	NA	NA	TGTGCCAGTAGTATAGGGGTCTCTGGAAACACCATATATTTT	CASSIGVSGNTIYF
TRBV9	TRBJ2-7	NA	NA	TGTGCCAGCAGCGTAGGCGGGGGCCAAGGCTACGAGCAGTACTTC	CASSVGGGQGYEQYF
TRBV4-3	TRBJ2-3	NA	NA	TGCGCCAGCAGCCAAGGTGGCGGGGACACAGATACGCAGTATTTT	CASSQGGGDTDTQYF
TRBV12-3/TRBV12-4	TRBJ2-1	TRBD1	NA	TGTGCCAGCAGGTCCCGGGACAGGGACGAGCAGTTCTTC	CASRSRDRDEQFF